This T cell receptor beta chain was found in a study of blood T cells in healthy people across ages. In germline, CDR1 is SGHTA, CDR2 FQGNSA. After removal of 0 bases from V and 0 bases from J, the junction contained 4 bases not matched to a gene. This CDR3 region has 17 residues. Together with a sample-barcoded 5' primer, a J-beta primer mix was included in a second PCR lasting about 7 to 11 cycles. One entry per CDR3 protein results from TCRdb running MiXCR on the 5' RACE reads. The sample lists 2 million or so distinct CDR3 sequences; 40% to 55% were seen once. This clonotype was seen more than once but under ten times.

This chain links TRBV7-2 with TRBJ2-5; TRBD2 agrees at 10 bases. Sequences were obtained from blood. The TCR originated in a middle-aged woman in good health. The CDR3 sequence: CASSLAVAGGYQETQYF. CDR3 bases: TGTGCCAGCAGCTTAGCGGTAGCGGGGGGATACCAAGAGACCCAGTACTTC.